A single sample is the source of the 21 T cell receptor beta chains below, sequenced in a study of T cells after yellow fever vaccination. From the 5' RACE reads, TCRdb called clonotypes with MiXCR, one entry per CDR3 protein. The table includes about 300,000 distinct CDR3 sequences, about 10% detected once. The sequencing here drew on CD4+ T cells sorted from PBMCs, taken 5 days after the yellow fever booster vaccination. The source of these receptors is a young man who received the YFV17D yellow fever vaccine.

DNA for the CDR3: TGTGCCAGCAGTTACTCGAGCCAGCCGGAGAATGAAAAACTGTTTTTT. Amino acid sequence: CASSYSSQPENEKLFF. V usage is TRBV6-5 and J usage is TRBJ1-4; D not resolved. Germline V CDR1 and CDR2: MNHEY, SVGAGI. The CDR3 has 16 residues. Trimming left V 0 bases short and J 5 bases short, with 13 bases between.

This clonotype occurred many times. This rearrangement joins TRBV5-1 to TRBJ2-1; the D gene is possibly TRBD2 (6 bases). This CDR3 has 13 amino acids. Trimming shortened V by 4 bases and J by 1 base, and 6 bases separated the two germline ends. Germline CDR1 is SGHRS and CDR2 is YFSETQ. CDR3 amino acids: CASSGGSYNEQFF. The CDR3 DNA follows: TGCGCCAGCAGCGGAGGGTCCTACAATGAGCAGTTCTTC. The entire variable domain, with the rest obtained from reference TRBV5-1 and TRBJ2-1, is as follows: KAGVTQTPRYLIKTRGQQVTLSCSPISGHRSVSWYQQTPGQGLQFLFEYFSETQRNKGNFPGRFSGRQFSNSRSEMNVSTLELGDSALYLCASSGGSYNEQFFGPGTRLTVL.

This clonotype was seen more than once but under ten times. The rearrangement joins TRBV6-5 to TRBJ1-1; D unresolved. CDR3 length equals 15 residues. From germline, CDR1 is MNHEY and CDR2 SVGAGI. Trimming took 5 bases from V and 4 from J, leaving 17 bases between them. The CDR3 region is CASSKRPIPGTEAFF. The CDR3 DNA sequence: TGTGCCAGCAGTAAGCGTCCCATTCCTGGCACTGAAGCTTTCTTT.

The chain links TRBV6-5 to TRBJ2-4; D possibly corresponds to TRBD1 (6 bases). Germline V lookup: CDR1 MNHEY, CDR2 SVGAGI. CDR3 length: 14 amino acids. V was pared by 6 bases and J by 4 bases, with 13 bases between. CDR3 sequence: CASRARTAKNIQYF. Here the CDR3 DNA reads TGTGCCAGCAGAGCCCGGACAGCAAAAAACATTCAGTACTTC.

This clonotype came up many times. The genes are TRBV9 and TRBJ1-1; D is unclear. The V end lost 4 bases, the J end lost 5 bases, and 21 bases lay between the germline ends. The V gene's germline CDR1 is SGDLS and CDR2 YYNGEE. The CDR3 totals 16 residues. The CDR3 region is CASSPLQISAATEAFF. Here the CDR3 DNA reads TGTGCCAGCAGCCCCCTTCAAATTTCAGCGGCAACTGAAGCTTTCTTT.

The chain uses TRBV1 and TRBJ1-2; the D call in the table, TRBD1, was not verified against the DNA. TRBV1 is shown as a pseudogene. The CDR3 loop spans 18 amino acids. For the CDR3, the DNA is TGCACCAGCAGCCAAGATATAGGCCCGGGACAGGGAAATGAAGGCTACACCTTC. Its protein product is CTSSQDIGPGQGNEGYTF.

The V gene is TRBV29-1, the J gene TRBJ1-4; D gene ambiguous. V was clipped by 1 base and J by 8 bases, with 8 bases between them. This CDR3 comprises 12 residues. In germline, CDR1 is SQVTM, CDR2 ANQGSEA. The CDR3 coding sequence is TGCAGCGTTGAAGGGGGAGGAGAAAAACTGTTTTTT. It is translated as CSVEGGGEKLFF.

This clonotype was observed a few times. The chain has TRBV5-1 and TRBJ2-1, with 10 positions matching TRBD2. Germline V CDR1 and CDR2: SGHRS, YFSETQ. The junction had 4 bases not matched to a gene; V was cut back by 1 base and J by 3 bases. This CDR3 region has 16 residues. CDR3: CASSLRTSGVYNEQFF. The CDR3 DNA is TGCGCCAGCAGCTTGAGAACTAGCGGGGTCTACAATGAGCAGTTCTTC. The variable domain in full, completed from reference TRBV5-1 and TRBJ2-1, reads KAGVTQTPRYLIKTRGQQVTLSCSPISGHRSVSWYQQTPGQGLQFLFEYFSETQRNKGNFPGRFSGRQFSNSRSEMNVSTLELGDSALYLCASSLRTSGVYNEQFFGPGTRLTVL.

The genes are TRBV5-1 and TRBJ2-5; 7 bases fit TRBD2. The CDR3 length is 15 residues. Trimming removed 2 bases from V and 4 bases from J; junction bases left unmatched: 8. Germline V lookup: CDR1 SGHRS, CDR2 YFSETQ. CDR3 nucleotide sequence: TGCGCCAGCAGCTTAGCGGGGTGGGGGAGAGAGACCCAGTACTTC. It is translated as CASSLAGWGRETQYF. The entire variable domain, with the rest obtained from reference TRBV5-1 and TRBJ2-5, is as follows: KAGVTQTPRYLIKTRGQQVTLSCSPISGHRSVSWYQQTPGQGLQFLFEYFSETQRNKGNFPGRFSGRQFSNSRSEMNVSTLELGDSALYLCASSLAGWGRETQYFGPGTRLLVL.

This clonotype turned up a few times. Here the CDR3 DNA reads TGTGCTAGTGGTTTGGTACTGGAGGGAATTTTCTATAATTCACCCCTCCACTTT. Encoded protein: CASGLVLEGIFYNSPLHF. This chain links TRBV12-5 with TRBJ1-6; no reliable D call. The V end was cut by 0 bases, the J end by 3 bases, with 15 bases between. This CDR3 region has 18 residues. The germline V gene encodes CDR1 LGHNT and CDR2 FRNRAP.

This clonotype occurred a few times. The chain joins TRBV2 to TRBJ1-1, with no clear D. V was pared by 7 bases and J by 5 bases, with 11 bases between. Germline V gene data show CDR1 as SNHLY and CDR2 as FYNNEI. CDR3 length: 12 amino acids. The CDR3 sequence is CASNYRVTEAFF. CDR3 DNA sequence: TGTGCCAGCAATTATCGGGTAACTGAAGCTTTCTTT.

This clonotype was seen a few times. V gene TRBV12-5 combines with J gene TRBJ2-1; 8 nucleotides line up with TRBD1. Losses at the gene ends were 6 bases for V and 7 bases for J; bases not matched to a gene: 14. CDR1 and CDR2 (germline): LGHNT, FRNRAP. This CDR3 region has 16 residues. The CDR3 DNA reads TGTGCTAGTGGGGTCCGGACAGGGACGGGGGAGAATGAGCAGTTCTTC. This sequence encodes CASGVRTGTGENEQFF.

This clonotype was observed a few times. V usage is TRBV20-1 and J usage is TRBJ1-6; 7 positions match TRBD1. The CDR3 totals 12 residues. Germline CDR1 reads DFQATT; CDR2 reads SNEGSKA (reference sequence). CDR3 coding DNA: TGCAGCGTAGACAGGGTTGATTCACCCCTCCACTTT. Translated: CSVDRVDSPLHF.

This clonotype was observed a few times. The chain uses TRBV10-3 and TRBJ2-5, with D uncertain. Between the trimmed V and J ends, which lost 5 bases and 1 base, there was a span of 5 bases. CDR3 length equals 12 residues. In germline, CDR1 is ENHRY, CDR2 SYGVKD. The CDR3, as DNA: TGTGCCATCAGTCTTCTCCAAGAGACCCAGTACTTC. Protein product: CAISLLQETQYF.

This clonotype was counted at least ten times. CDR3 DNA: TGTGCCAGCAGCTCTTTAGCGGGGGGGCCCGCTGAGCAGTTCTTC. Its translation: CASSSLAGGPAEQFF. This chain connects TRBV7-3 to TRBJ2-1; TRBD2 agrees at 11 bases. V was pared by 4 bases and J by 9 bases, with 8 bases of the junction left unmatched. CDR1 is SGHTA, CDR2 FQGTGA, per germline. The CDR3 spans 15 residues.

This clonotype came up many times. The chain is built from TRBV7-8 and TRBJ1-2; 8 bases match TRBD1. Per the germline V gene, CDR1 is SGHVS and CDR2 is FQNEAQ. This CDR3 comprises 14 residues. Trimming took 5 bases from V and 6 from J; bases not matched to a gene: 8. The CDR3 loop reads CASSRQSGGDGYTF. The CDR3 nucleotides read TGTGCCAGCAGCCGACAGTCAGGGGGCGATGGCTACACCTTC.

This clonotype was observed a handful of times. The V and J genes are TRBV12-3 or TRBV12-4 and TRBJ1-5, with no clear D. The CDR3 has 13 amino acids. Trimming took off 6 bases at V and 10 bases at J, with 16 bases between the two ends. The chain's CDR3 is CASRLDGVKPQHF. The CDR3 nucleotides are TGTGCCAGCAGACTCGATGGAGTCAAACCCCAGCATTTT.

This clonotype has at least ten counts. The chain combines TRBV7-8 with TRBJ2-7; possibly TRBD2 for D (5 bases). The CDR3 contains 14 residues. CDR1 and CDR2 (germline): SGHVS, FQNEAQ. The V and J ends lost 3 bases and 0 bases respectively, with 9 bases between them. In DNA, the CDR3 is TGTGCCAGCAGCTTCAGGAGGAGCTCCTACGAGCAGTACTTC. It codes for CASSFRRSSYEQYF.

This clonotype was detected many times. The chain employs TRBV7-2 and TRBJ1-6; no clear D gene. The CDR3 extends over 12 amino acids. V was shortened by 4 bases and J by 7 bases, with 5 bases between the two germline ends. In germline, CDR1 is SGHTA, CDR2 FQGNSA. This chain's CDR3 is CASSYANSPLHF. DNA for the CDR3: TGTGCCAGCAGCTACGCAAATTCACCCCTCCACTTT.

This chain joins TRBV20-1 and TRBJ1-5, with TRBD1 as a possible D gene (6 bases). This CDR3 region has 16 residues. The ends were cut back, 3 bases at V and 2 bases at J, with 17 bases in the middle. Germline CDR1 DFQATT, CDR2 SNEGSKA (reference sequence). CDR3 sequence reads: CSARTTGNVRNQPQHF. Here the CDR3 DNA reads TGCAGTGCTAGGACCACAGGGAACGTTCGCAATCAGCCCCAGCATTTT.

This clonotype appeared a few times. The rearrangement uses TRBV20-1 and TRBJ1-3; 7 bases map to TRBD1. The CDR3 is 13 residues long. Germline CDR1 DFQATT, CDR2 SNEGSKA (reference sequence). J was trimmed by 7 bases and V by 3 bases; bases with no gene match: 6. CDR3 sequence (DNA): TGCAGTGCTAGCCAGGGGGATTCGAACACCATATATTTT. The encoded protein is CSASQGDSNTIYF.